This record covers a single T cell receptor beta chain. The target antigen is unknown. Trimming removed 6 bases from V and 8 bases from J, with 17 bases in between. There are 15 residues in the CDR3. Per germline, CDR1 MNHEY and CDR2 SMNVEV (reference sequence). The source of the sample is a study of shared clonotypes between healthy human individuals. Background on the study: Per donor, three plates held CD4 naive cells, three held CD4 memory, two held CD8 naive and one held CD8 memory.

The repertoire was sequenced with immunoSEQ multiplex PCR; TCRdb's copy has only in-frame clones and lacks some. The sample lists roughly 2.5 million clones, more than 80% seen once, with 0.14% in the top ten. Study conclusions and caveats: Larger richness was generally estimated for naive than memory subsets.

The chain combines TRBV27 with TRBJ1-6, with D possibly matching TRBD1 (6 bases). The sample was naive CD4+ T cells sorted from blood. Documented subset: CD45RA+ positively selected. This sequence was found in a man between 18 and 29 years old in good health. DNA of the CDR3: TGTGCCAGCAGCCTAAAGGGGGATGGATATTCACCCCTCCACTTT. It yields the protein CASSLKGDGYSPLHF.